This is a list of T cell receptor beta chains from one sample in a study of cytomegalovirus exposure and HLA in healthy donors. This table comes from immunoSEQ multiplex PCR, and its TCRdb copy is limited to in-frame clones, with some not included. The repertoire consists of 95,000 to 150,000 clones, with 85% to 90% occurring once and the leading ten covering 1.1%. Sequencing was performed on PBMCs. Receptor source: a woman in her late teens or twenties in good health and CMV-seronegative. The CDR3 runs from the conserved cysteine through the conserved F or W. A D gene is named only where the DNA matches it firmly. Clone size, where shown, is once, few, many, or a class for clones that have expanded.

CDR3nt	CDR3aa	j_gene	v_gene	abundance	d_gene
TGTGCCAGCAGCAGACCGGGACAGAAGAACACTGAAGCTTTCTTT	CASSRPGQKNTEAFF	TRBJ1-1	TRBV7-2	.	TRBD1
TGTGCCAGCAGGGAAGGACAGGGGGGGACCTCCTACGAGCAGTACTTC	CASREGQGGTSYEQYF	TRBJ2-7	TRBV11-2	.	TRBD1
TGTGCCAGCAGCTTGCGTCCCGGGACAGGGGCCGTGGATGGCTACACCTTC	CASSLRPGTGAVDGYTF	TRBJ1-2	TRBV9	.	TRBD1
TGTGCAAGTCGCTTAGTTCCTCGACTAGCCAAAAACATTCAGTACTTC	CASRLVPRLAKNIQYF	TRBJ2-4	TRBV12-2	.	.
TGTGCCAGCCATATGCCGGGAACAGATACGCAGTATTTT	CASHMPGTDTQYF	TRBJ2-3	TRBV5-6	.	.
TGTGCCAGCAGTGAAGCGCGGGGGGATACGCAGTATTTT	CASSEARGDTQYF	TRBJ2-3	TRBV2	.	TRBD2
TGTGCCTGGAGTGTACTAAGGACCCAGGGGAGCTCTGGGGCCAACGTCCTGACTTTC	CAWSVLRTQGSSGANVLTF	TRBJ2-6	TRBV30	once	.
TGTGCCAGCAGTTGGGGGGTCTCCGGAATCCAAGAGACCCAGTACTTC	CASSWGVSGIQETQYF	TRBJ2-5	TRBV6-5	once	.
TGCAGCGTACTAGCGGGGGGGGCCAATGAGCAGTTCTTC	CSVLAGGANEQFF	TRBJ2-1	TRBV29-1	.	TRBD2
TGTGCCTGGAGTGTACAGTCGGCAGGCCTCACCTACGAGCAGTACTTC	CAWSVQSAGLTYEQYF	TRBJ2-7	TRBV30	.	.
TGTGCCAGCAGCTTAGTTCTAGGCCCCGGGGGAAACACCATATATTTT	CASSLVLGPGGNTIYF	TRBJ1-3	TRBV7-2	.	.
TGTGCCAGCAGACCCGGACAGGGAAGGGGTGAGCAGTTCTTC	CASRPGQGRGEQFF	TRBJ2-1	TRBV6-5	once	TRBD1
TGTGCCAGCAGCTTATCGACAGGCGACTATGGCTACACCTTC	CASSLSTGDYGYTF	TRBJ1-2	TRBV7-2	.	.
TGTGCCAGCAGCTTTTTTCCCCAGGGGACCAATGAGCAGTTCTTC	CASSFFPQGTNEQFF	TRBJ2-1	TRBV7-9	.	.
TGTGCCAGCTCACCAGACGGGACAGCGAACTATGGCTACACCTTC	CASSPDGTANYGYTF	TRBJ1-2	TRBV18	.	TRBD1
TGTGCCACGCCCGGGGGTGACCAGGAGACTTTCTTT	CATPGGDQETFF	TRBJ1-1	TRBV19	.	.